The 11 T cell receptor beta chains listed next were all sequenced from one sample in a study of CD8 T cells in Susac syndrome. It was with random hexamers that roughly 0.45 to 1 ug RNA was reverse transcribed. TCRdb reanalysed the immunoSEQ multiplex PCR reads using MiXCR and keeps one entry per CDR3 protein. The data show tens of thousands of distinct CDR3 sequences, roughly 90% seen once. The sequenced sample consisted of CD8+ T cells from PBMCs. Receptors were obtained from a human donor with multiple sclerosis.

The chain has TRBV30 and TRBJ2-7, with D possibly being TRBD2 (6 bases). The CDR3 is 13 amino acids. The V and J ends lost 7 bases and 3 bases respectively, with 16 bases between them. Germline V CDR1 and CDR2: GTSNPN, SVGIG (reference sequence). CDR3 sequence: CALGTSLYYEQYF. For the CDR3, the DNA is TGTGCCTTGGGGACTTCTCTTTACTACGAGCAGTACTTC. Using reference TRBV30 and TRBJ2-7 for the parts outside the CDR3, the full variable domain is SQTIHQWPATLVQPVGSPLSLECTVEGTSNPNLYWYRQAAGRGLQLLFYSVGIGQISSEVPQNLSASRPQDRQFILSSKKLLLSDSGFYLCALGTSLYYEQYFGPGTRLTVT.

The chain is built from TRBV5-6 and TRBJ2-2, with TRBD2 matching 7 bases. Germline values: CDR1 SGHDT, CDR2 YYEEEE. The CDR3 is 16 amino acids. The V gene end was trimmed by 0 bases and the J gene end by 4 bases; junction bases not matched to a gene: 6. DNA of the CDR3: TGTGCCAGCAGCTTGGCCTTAGGGGAGGGCACCGGGGAGCTGTTTTTT. It is translated as CASSLALGEGTGELFF.

The chain joins TRBV19 to TRBJ2-3, with D unclear. This CDR3 is built from 16 residues. Trimming left V 6 bases short and J 4 bases short, with 20 bases between. Per germline, CDR1 LNHDA and CDR2 SQIVND (reference sequence). Here the CDR3 reads CASSTGPGNHPDTQYF. DNA for the CDR3: TGTGCCAGTAGCACCGGGCCCGGTAATCACCCAGATACGCAGTATTTT. Drawing the rest from reference TRBV19 and TRBJ2-3, the complete variable domain is DGGITQSPKYLFRKEGQNVTLSCEQNLNHDAMYWYRQDPGQGLRLIYYSQIVNDFQKGDIAEGYSVSREKKESFPLTVTSAQKNPTAFYLCASSTGPGNHPDTQYFGPGTRLTVL.

The V gene is TRBV20-1, the J gene TRBJ1-2; 7 nucleotides agree with TRBD1. The length of the CDR3 is 14 residues. Germline V gene lookup returns CDR1 DFQATT and CDR2 SNEGSKA (reference sequence). J gave up 3 bases and V 0 bases, and 4 bases lay outside the gene matches. The CDR3 coding sequence is TGCAGTGCTAGAGACCGGGACAGTGACTATGGCTACACCTTC. This codes for CSARDRDSDYGYTF.

In its sample, this clonotype was seen a few times. The gene calls are TRBV12-3 or TRBV12-4 and TRBJ2-7, with TRBD2 identical over 11 bases. V shed 3 bases, J shed 1 base, and the junction held 8 bases outside the gene matches. The CDR3 is 17 residues long. CDR3 in DNA: TGTGCCAGCAGTTTCATCCCGACTAGCGGGATGTCCTACGAGCAGTACTTC. Translating it yields CASSFIPTSGMSYEQYF.

The chain uses TRBV4-1 and TRBJ1-2; the D is unclear. Trimming removed 0 bases at V and 4 bases at J, with 15 bases between. Looked up from germline, CDR1 is MGHRA and CDR2 is YSYEKL. The CDR3 runs 16 residues. CDR3 nucleotide sequence: TGCGCCAGCAGCCAAGACCTGGCACGGCTAGGCTATGGCTACACCTTC. This translates into CASSQDLARLGYGYTF.

This clonotype was seen only once. V and J are TRBV28 and TRBJ2-1; 8 bases are a match to TRBD2. V shed 11 bases and J 7 bases; nucleotides not matched to a gene: 4. From germline, CDR1 is MDHEN and CDR2 SYDVKM. The CDR3 contains 11 residues. The CDR3 sequence: CAASGGNEQFF. CDR3 coding DNA: TGTGCCGCTTCGGGGGGGAATGAGCAGTTCTTC. The entire variable domain, with the rest obtained from reference TRBV28 and TRBJ2-1, is as follows: DVKVTQSSRYLVKRTGEKVFLECVQDMDHENMFWYRQDPGLGLRLIYFSYDVKMKEKGDIPEGYSVSREKKERFSLILESASTNQTSMYLCAASGGNEQFFGPGTRLTVL.

V gene TRBV6-5 combines with J gene TRBJ2-5, with D possibly called TRBD1 or TRBD2 (5 bases each). CDR1 and CDR2 (germline): MNHEY, SVGAGI. The V and J ends lost 2 bases and 1 base respectively, with 5 bases between them. CDR3 length: 13 amino acids. In DNA, the CDR3 is TGTGCCAGCAGTTACGGGGGCCAAGAGACCCAGTACTTC. This sequence encodes CASSYGGQETQYF.

This clonotype was counted between two and nine times. V and J are TRBV13 and TRBJ2-5; D call uncertain. Trimming removed 1 base at V and 3 bases at J, with 3 bases between. The germline CDR1 and CDR2 sequences are PRHDT and FYEKMQ (reference sequence). This CDR3 is built from 12 residues. The DNA for the CDR3 is TGTGCCAGCAGCTTAGACGAAGAGACCCAGTACTTC. Its translation: CASSLDEETQYF. The variable domain in full, with the rest retrieved from reference TRBV13 and TRBJ2-5, is AAGVIQSPRHLIKEKRETATLKCYPIPRHDTVYWYQQGPGQDPQFLISFYEKMQSDKGSIPDRFSAQQFSDYHSELNMSSLELGDSALYFCASSLDEETQYFGPGTRLLVL.

The V call is TRBV5-6, the J call TRBJ2-2; D not certain. The germline V gene encodes CDR1 SGHDT and CDR2 YYEEEE. The CDR3 length is 14 residues. V lost 4 bases to trimming and J lost 2 bases, with 9 bases between them. CDR3 bases: TGTGCCAGCAGCCCGTATATCAACACCGGGGAGCTGTTTTTT. Residues: CASSPYINTGELFF.

The chain combines TRBV7-9 with TRBJ2-7; either TRBD1 or TRBD2 may supply D (6 bases each). V shed 1 base and J shed 2 bases, with 9 bases lying between them. Per the germline V gene, CDR1 is SEHNR and CDR2 is FQNEAQ (reference sequence). The CDR3 extends over 14 amino acids. Here the CDR3 reads CASSLGGATYEQYF. The CDR3 DNA follows: TGTGCCAGCAGCTTAGGGGGGGCTACCTACGAGCAGTACTTC.